The 27 T cell receptor beta chains below come from one sample, sequenced in a study of early T cells in non-severe SARS-CoV-2 infection. TCRdb fed the 5' RACE reads into MiXCR, producing one record per CDR3 protein. The sample carries approximately 50,000 distinct CDR3 sequences, 8% to 10% recorded once. Sequencing was performed on whole blood. These receptors all come from an adult who was a healthcare worker with PCR-confirmed SARS-CoV-2 infection or an uninfected control (not recorded which).

This clonotype was detected a few times. The chain has TRBV29-1 and TRBJ1-2; tentative D call: TRBD1 (5 bases). The CDR3 totals 12 residues. Germline values: CDR1 SQVTM, CDR2 ANQGSEA. V gave up 4 bases and J gave up 8 bases, with 14 bases separating them. Here the CDR3 reads CSVGGAGVGYTF. CDR3 DNA sequence: TGCAGCGTTGGCGGGGCCGGAGTGGGCTACACCTTC.

This clonotype was detected many times. This chain links TRBV20-1 with TRBJ2-1; 11 bases line up with TRBD2. Germline values: CDR1 DFQATT, CDR2 SNEGSKA (reference sequence). The CDR3 is 15 residues long. V lost 4 bases and J lost 6; bases outside the gene matches: 8. CDR3 in amino acids: CSAIPTGLAVNEQFF. The CDR3 DNA reads TGCAGTGCTATCCCCACGGGACTAGCGGTCAATGAGCAGTTCTTC.

The chain employs TRBV29-1 and TRBJ2-3; TRBD2 matches 7 bases. Per the germline V gene, CDR1 is SQVTM and CDR2 is ANQGSEA. CDR3 length: 14 residues. The ends lost 8 bases at V and 2 bases at J; junction bases unmatched: 10. The CDR3 DNA follows: TGCAGCTTTTTAGCGGGCCAGAACACAGATACGCAGTATTTT. This sequence encodes CSFLAGQNTDTQYF.

This chain connects TRBV28 to TRBJ2-3, with no clear D. CDR1 MDHEN and CDR2 SYDVKM come from the germline V gene. The V and J ends lost 5 bases and 2 bases respectively, with 11 bases between them. The CDR3 extends over 14 amino acids. This CDR3 reads CASSPIRSTDTQYF. The CDR3 DNA is TGTGCCAGCAGTCCGATTCGCTCCACAGATACGCAGTATTTT.

In this sample, this clonotype turned up many times. The chain joins TRBV14 to TRBJ1-1; TRBD1 matches 9 bases. Germline V gives CDR1 SGHDN, CDR2 FVKESK. V dropped 2 bases and J dropped 10; count of bases not matched to a gene: 17. The CDR3 contains 17 residues. DNA for the CDR3: TGTGCCAGCAGCCAACTAACCGGGACAGGGACTCAACTGCTAGCTTTCTTT. This codes for CASSQLTGTGTQLLAFF.

At least ten counts were recorded for this clonotype. The chain joins TRBV11-2 to TRBJ2-7, with 7 positions matching TRBD1. This CDR3 region has 15 residues. Unmatched junction bases numbered 7, after V lost 5 bases and J lost 0 bases. CDR1 and CDR2 (germline): SGHAT, FQNNGV. The CDR3 spells CASSTTGLSSYEQYF. CDR3 DNA: TGTGCCAGCAGCACGACAGGGCTAAGCTCCTACGAGCAGTACTTC. Based on the CDR3 plus reference TRBV11-2 and TRBJ2-7, the full variable domain is EAGVAQSPRYKIIEKRQSVAFWCNPISGHATLYWYQQILGQGPKLLIQFQNNGVVDDSQLPKDRFSAERLKGVDSTLKIQPAKLEDSAVYLCASSTTGLSSYEQYFGPGTRLTVT.

This clonotype was counted at least ten times. The chain carries TRBV7-3 and TRBJ2-1; D remains ambiguous. The CDR3 has 15 amino acids. The germline V gene encodes CDR1 SGHTA and CDR2 FQGTGA. Trimming left V 2 bases short and J 1 base short, with 9 bases between. The CDR3 DNA sequence: TGTGCCAGCAGCTTAGACGTTCTTTCCTACAATGAGCAGTTCTTC. This translates into CASSLDVLSYNEQFF.

This clonotype was counted ten times or more. The rearrangement uses TRBV10-2 and TRBJ2-3; D uncertain. The CDR3 is 16 amino acids. Trimming removed 7 bases at V and 5 bases at J, with 22 bases between. The germline V gene encodes CDR1 WSHSY and CDR2 SAAADI. The CDR3 here is CASKPAMGFGGDTQYF. The CDR3 DNA reads TGCGCCAGCAAGCCAGCAATGGGTTTCGGTGGAGATACGCAGTATTTT.

This clonotype was seen only a few times. J is TRBJ2-3 and V is TRBV6-2 or TRBV6-3; D could derive from TRBD1 or TRBD2 (6 bases each). Looked up from germline, CDR1 is MNHEY and CDR2 is SVGEGT. The CDR3 loop spans 15 amino acids. The V end was cut by 5 bases, the J end by 4 bases, with 16 bases between. CDR3 coding DNA: TGTGCCAGCAGTCTCCAGGGGTCGGGGGCAGATACGCAGTATTTT. Translation: CASSLQGSGADTQYF.

This clonotype was observed many times. V is TRBV5-1 and J is TRBJ2-7; D unresolved. CDR1 and CDR2 (germline): SGHRS, YFSETQ. This CDR3 comprises 13 residues. V was shortened by 0 bases and J by 4 bases, with 8 bases between the two germline ends. The chain's CDR3 is CASSLDTPYEQYF. CDR3 nucleotide sequence: TGCGCCAGCAGCTTGGACACACCGTACGAGCAGTACTTC.

The chain links TRBV11-2 to TRBJ1-4; the match to TRBD1 covers 9 bases. Germline V gene data show CDR1 as SGHAT and CDR2 as FQNNGV. The V segment lost 5 bases and the J segment 5 bases; nucleotides outside the gene matches: 6. This CDR3 has 15 residues. The CDR3 region is CASSTNRGPNEKLFF. The CDR3 nucleotides are TGTGCCAGCAGCACCAACAGGGGGCCGAATGAAAAACTGTTTTTT.

This clonotype has only a few counts. The chain links TRBV6-2 or TRBV6-3 to TRBJ1-4; D is unresolved. The CDR3 covers 12 residues. V was cut by 8 bases and J by 8 bases, with 12 bases left in between. Germline loops: CDR1 MNHEY, CDR2 SVGEGT. As DNA, the CDR3 is TGTGCCAGCGCGGAGGGTTGGGAAAAACTGTTTTTT. The encoded protein is CASAEGWEKLFF.

This clonotype was counted between two and nine times. The CDR3 region is CASSLRGAAVSYNEQFF. The CDR3 coding sequence is TGTGCCAGCAGCTTACGTGGAGCGGCTGTCTCCTACAATGAGCAGTTCTTC. This sequence joins TRBV7-2 and TRBJ2-1; weak D call: TRBD2 (5 bases). Germline CDR1 is SGHTA and CDR2 is FQGNSA. The V and J ends lost 2 bases and 0 bases respectively, with 14 bases between them. The CDR3 is 17 amino acids.

This clonotype has ten or more counts. This chain links TRBV29-1 with TRBJ2-7; TRBD2 is a possible D gene (5 bases). This CDR3 spans 12 amino acids. The germline gives CDR1 SQVTM, CDR2 ANQGSEA. V was clipped by 2 bases and J by 4 bases, with 9 bases between them. CDR3 nucleotide sequence: TGCAGCGTTGAATATCGGGGTTACGAGCAGTACTTC. Translated: CSVEYRGYEQYF.

This clonotype was counted between two and nine times. The genes are TRBV20-1 and TRBJ1-3; D not certain. The CDR3 has 13 amino acids. Per the germline V gene, CDR1 is DFQATT and CDR2 is SNEGSKA (reference sequence). V lost 3 bases, J lost 4 bases, and 10 bases lay in between. In DNA, the CDR3 is TGCAGTGCTAGCTTATTGCCGGGAAACACCATATATTTT. Translated, it gives CSASLLPGNTIYF.

This clonotype showed up just a few times. The chain joins TRBV12-3 or TRBV12-4 to TRBJ2-4; TRBD2 agrees at 14 bases. The trim removed 5 bases at V and 7 bases at J, leaving 7 bases unmatched. The CDR3 is 16 residues long. As DNA, the CDR3 is TGTGCCAGCAGTCCGACTAGCGGGAGGGCTGGGAACATTCAGTACTTC. This gives the protein CASSPTSGRAGNIQYF.

This clonotype turned up a few times. This chain links TRBV5-1 with TRBJ2-1; 9 nucleotides align to TRBD1. The trim removed 4 bases at V and 5 bases at J, leaving 4 bases unmatched. Germline V lookup: CDR1 SGHRS, CDR2 YFSETQ. This CDR3 has 14 residues. The CDR3 DNA reads TGCGCCAGCAGCCTGGACAGGGGTCACAATGAGCAGTTCTTC. It yields the protein CASSLDRGHNEQFF.

This clonotype has more than one count but fewer than ten. DNA of the CDR3: TGCGCCAGCAGCCCGCGACAGATAAGGACGGAAAAACTGTTTTTT. Residues: CASSPRQIRTEKLFF. The chain has TRBV4-1 and TRBJ1-4, with TRBD1 as a possible D gene (5 bases). Germline V CDR1 and CDR2: MGHRA, YSYEKL. The CDR3 extends over 15 amino acids. V shed 4 bases and J shed 8 bases, with 17 bases lying between them.

This clonotype was counted only a few times. This chain links TRBV7-9 with TRBJ2-1, with 13 bases fitting TRBD2. The junction had 11 bases not matched to a gene; V was cut back by 6 bases and J by 9 bases. Germline lookup yields CDR1 SEHNR and CDR2 FQNEAQ (reference sequence). This CDR3 has 16 amino acids. CDR3 nucleotides: TGTGCCAGCAGGACCCTCGGACTAGCGGGAGTAGGTGAGCAGTTCTTC. Translation gives CASRTLGLAGVGEQFF.

This clonotype has more than one count but fewer than ten. The chain carries TRBV12-3 or TRBV12-4 and TRBJ1-2; D is possibly TRBD1 (6 bases). V gave up 3 bases and J gave up 0 bases, with 8 bases separating them. The CDR3 contains 14 residues. The CDR3 bases are TGTGCCAGCAGTTTGGACAGAGCTAACTATGGCTACACCTTC. Protein sequence: CASSLDRANYGYTF.

The chain couples TRBV4-1 to TRBJ2-2; the D call may be TRBD1 or TRBD2 (5 bases each). The CDR3 sequence is 14 residues long. Germline loops: CDR1 MGHRA, CDR2 YSYEKL. The V gene lost 0 bases and the J gene lost 7 bases, with 9 bases spanning the gap. CDR3 region: CASSQDREIGELFF. The DNA for the CDR3 is TGCGCCAGCAGCCAAGACAGGGAGATCGGGGAGCTGTTTTTT.

This clonotype has more than one count but fewer than ten. V gene TRBV18 combines with J gene TRBJ1-2; the D gene is possibly TRBD1 (5 bases). V lost 4 bases, J lost 7 bases, and 10 bases lay in between. Per the germline V gene, CDR1 is KGHSH and CDR2 is LQKENI. This CDR3 is 12 amino acids long. The CDR3: CASSRRDSGYTF. DNA for the CDR3: TGTGCCAGCTCACGCAGGGATTCTGGCTACACCTTC. Based on the CDR3 plus reference TRBV18 and TRBJ1-2, the full variable domain is NAGVMQNPRHLVRRRGQEARLRCSPMKGHSHVYWYRQLPEEGLKFMVYLQKENIIDESGMPKERFSAEFPKEGPSILRIQQVVRGDSAAYFCASSRRDSGYTFGSGTRLTVV.

This clonotype was recorded many times. V is TRBV5-5 and J is TRBJ2-5; no reliable D call. V was pared by 2 bases and J by 5 bases, with 10 bases between. Germline lookup yields CDR1 SGHKS and CDR2 YYEKEE (reference sequence). The CDR3 contains 13 residues. CDR3 coding DNA: TGTGCCAGCAGCTTCACGGGCCAGGAGACCCAGTACTTC. Translated: CASSFTGQETQYF.

The chain joins TRBV9 to TRBJ2-7; D tentatively reads TRBD1 or TRBD2 (5 bases each). This CDR3 contains 13 residues. The germline gives CDR1 SGDLS, CDR2 YYNGEE. Trimming took 3 bases from V and 2 from J, leaving 9 bases between them. For the CDR3, the DNA is TGTGCCAGCAGCGAGGGGACGACCTACGAGCAGTACTTC. Translation: CASSEGTTYEQYF. The full variable domain, rest sourced from reference TRBV9 and TRBJ2-7, is DSGVTQTPKHLITATGQRVTLRCSPRSGDLSVYWYQQSLDQGLQFLIQYYNGEERAKGNILERFSAQQFPDLHSELNLSSLELGDSALYFCASSEGTTYEQYFGPGTRLTVT.

The DNA of the CDR3 is TGCGCCAGCAGCCAAGGGCACTATGGCTACACCTTC. The encoded protein is CASSQGHYGYTF. The chain carries TRBV4-1 and TRBJ1-2; D not certain. CDR3 size: 12 residues. The germline CDR1 and CDR2 sequences are MGHRA and YSYEKL. V was clipped by 1 base and J by 3 bases, with 3 bases between them.

This clonotype has ten or more counts. The chain is built from TRBV20-1 and TRBJ2-6, with 8 nucleotides matching TRBD1. The germline V gene has CDR1 DFQATT and CDR2 SNEGSKA (reference sequence). The CDR3 loop spans 15 amino acids. The trim removed 1 base at V and 4 bases at J, leaving 3 bases unmatched. CDR3 in amino acids: CSARGTGSGANVLTF. In DNA, the CDR3 is TGCAGTGCTAGAGGGACAGGGTCAGGGGCCAACGTCCTGACTTTC.

This clonotype was counted between two and nine times. This chain uses TRBV5-1 with TRBJ2-1, with D possibly TRBD1 on 6 matching bases. Trimming cost V 4 bases and J 4 bases, with 12 bases left between them. From germline, CDR1 is SGHRS and CDR2 YFSETQ. This CDR3 has 14 residues. The CDR3 spells CASSRDTDYNEQFF. The CDR3 DNA sequence: TGCGCCAGCAGCAGGGACACTGATTACAATGAGCAGTTCTTC.